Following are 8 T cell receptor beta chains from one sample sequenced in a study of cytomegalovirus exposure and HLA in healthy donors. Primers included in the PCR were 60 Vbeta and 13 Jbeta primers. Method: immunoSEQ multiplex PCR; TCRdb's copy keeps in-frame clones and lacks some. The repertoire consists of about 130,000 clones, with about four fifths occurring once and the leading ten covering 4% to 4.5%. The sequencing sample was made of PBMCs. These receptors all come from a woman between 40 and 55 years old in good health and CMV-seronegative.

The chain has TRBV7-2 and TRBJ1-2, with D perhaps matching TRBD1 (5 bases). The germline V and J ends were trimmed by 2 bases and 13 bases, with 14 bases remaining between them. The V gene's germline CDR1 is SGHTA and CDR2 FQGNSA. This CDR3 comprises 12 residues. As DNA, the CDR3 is TGTGCCAGCAGCTTAAGTTCCAGGGCCATCACCTTC. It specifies CASSLSSRAITF.

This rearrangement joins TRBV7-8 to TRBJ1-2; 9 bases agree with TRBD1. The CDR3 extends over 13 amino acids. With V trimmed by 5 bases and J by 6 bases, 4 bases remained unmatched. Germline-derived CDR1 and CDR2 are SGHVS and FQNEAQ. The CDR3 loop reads CASSLGTGNGYTF. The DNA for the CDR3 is TGTGCCAGCAGCCTAGGGACAGGGAATGGCTACACCTTC.

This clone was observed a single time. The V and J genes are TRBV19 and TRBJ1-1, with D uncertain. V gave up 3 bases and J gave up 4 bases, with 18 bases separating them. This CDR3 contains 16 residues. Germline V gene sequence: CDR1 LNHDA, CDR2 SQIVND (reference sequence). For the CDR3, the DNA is TGTGCCAGTAGTATTCGGAGCGGCAGCCCGAGCACTGAAGCTTTCTTT. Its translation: CASSIRSGSPSTEAFF.

The CDR3 nucleotides read TGTGCCAGCAGCCCGACAGGGGTTAATGAAAAACTGTTTTTT. Its translation: CASSPTGVNEKLFF. The gene calls are TRBV7-9 and TRBJ1-4; TRBD1 aligns across 8 bases. The CDR3 is 14 amino acids. Germline V CDR1 and CDR2: SEHNR, FQNEAQ (reference sequence). Losses at the gene ends were 5 bases for V and 4 bases for J; bases not matched to a gene: 3. Together with reference TRBV7-9 and TRBJ1-4, the CDR3 gives the full variable domain: DTGVSQNPRHKITKRGQNVTFRCDPISEHNRLYWYRQTLGQGPEFLTYFQNEAQLEKSRLLSDRFSAERPKGSFSTLEIQRTEQGDSAMYLCASSPTGVNEKLFFGSGTQLSVL.

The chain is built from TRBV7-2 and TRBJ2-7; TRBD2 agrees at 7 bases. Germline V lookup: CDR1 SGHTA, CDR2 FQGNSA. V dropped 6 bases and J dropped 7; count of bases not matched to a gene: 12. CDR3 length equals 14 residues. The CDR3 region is CASSITVGGEEQYF. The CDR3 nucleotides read TGTGCCAGCAGTATTACGGTGGGAGGGGAAGAGCAGTACTTC. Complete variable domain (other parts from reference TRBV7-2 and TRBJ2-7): GAGVSQSPSNKVTEKGKDVELRCDPISGHTALYWYRQSLGQGLEFLIYFQGNSAPDKSGLPSDRFSAERTGGSVSTLTIQRTQQEDSAVYLCASSITVGGEEQYFGPGTRLTVT.

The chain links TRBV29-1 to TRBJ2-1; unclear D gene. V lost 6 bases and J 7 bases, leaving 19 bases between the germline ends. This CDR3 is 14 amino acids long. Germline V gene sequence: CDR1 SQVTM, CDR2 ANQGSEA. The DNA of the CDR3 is TGCAGCGTCCGTGGCGCGGCAACGCGGAATGAGCAGTTCTTC. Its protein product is CSVRGAATRNEQFF.

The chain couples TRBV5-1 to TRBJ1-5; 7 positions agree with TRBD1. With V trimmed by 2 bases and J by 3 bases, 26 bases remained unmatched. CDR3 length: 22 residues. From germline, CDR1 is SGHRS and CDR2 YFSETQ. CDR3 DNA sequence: TGCGCCAGCAGCTTTCGGGTCCGTCGAGGCGTCAGGGGGACCGTTAACAATCAGCCCCAGCATTTT. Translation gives CASSFRVRRGVRGTVNNQPQHF.

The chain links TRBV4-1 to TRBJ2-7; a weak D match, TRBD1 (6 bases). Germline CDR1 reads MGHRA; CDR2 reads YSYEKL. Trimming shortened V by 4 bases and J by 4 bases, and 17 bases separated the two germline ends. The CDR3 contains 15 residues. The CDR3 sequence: CASSRAGTSNYEQYF. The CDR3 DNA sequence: TGCGCCAGCAGCCGCGCCGGGACATCCAATTACGAGCAGTACTTC.